Below, one TCR beta chain is given with its context. Authors' analysis steps: The authors estimated nucleated cell counts from reference gene primer amplification. Generated by immunoSEQ multiplex PCR, the TCRdb table keeps only in-frame clones and is missing some. V and J calls and clone size are those listed in that table; D and trimming were worked out from the DNA. The sample yields a few hundred thousand clones, about 86% seen once. The data derive from a study of blood T cell repertoires in COVID-19. Whole-study context: COVID-19 samples, acute and convalescent, were from the United States, Italy and Spain. The cDNA or gDNA used as material had been derived from T cells, B-cell-depleted T cells, or PBMCs.

Germline CDR1 MNHEY, CDR2 SVGAGI. V was pared by 6 bases and J by 5 bases, with 13 bases between. CDR3 size: 13 residues. Sequenced input: peripheral blood. The chain uses TRBV6-5 and TRBJ1-2, with TRBD1 as a possible D gene (6 bases). This clonotype was sampled from a man in his 60s with acute or convalescent COVID-19. CDR3 sequence reads: CASRAQGWYGYTF. The CDR3 nucleotides are TGTGCCAGCAGGGCTCAGGGGTGGTATGGCTACACCTTC.